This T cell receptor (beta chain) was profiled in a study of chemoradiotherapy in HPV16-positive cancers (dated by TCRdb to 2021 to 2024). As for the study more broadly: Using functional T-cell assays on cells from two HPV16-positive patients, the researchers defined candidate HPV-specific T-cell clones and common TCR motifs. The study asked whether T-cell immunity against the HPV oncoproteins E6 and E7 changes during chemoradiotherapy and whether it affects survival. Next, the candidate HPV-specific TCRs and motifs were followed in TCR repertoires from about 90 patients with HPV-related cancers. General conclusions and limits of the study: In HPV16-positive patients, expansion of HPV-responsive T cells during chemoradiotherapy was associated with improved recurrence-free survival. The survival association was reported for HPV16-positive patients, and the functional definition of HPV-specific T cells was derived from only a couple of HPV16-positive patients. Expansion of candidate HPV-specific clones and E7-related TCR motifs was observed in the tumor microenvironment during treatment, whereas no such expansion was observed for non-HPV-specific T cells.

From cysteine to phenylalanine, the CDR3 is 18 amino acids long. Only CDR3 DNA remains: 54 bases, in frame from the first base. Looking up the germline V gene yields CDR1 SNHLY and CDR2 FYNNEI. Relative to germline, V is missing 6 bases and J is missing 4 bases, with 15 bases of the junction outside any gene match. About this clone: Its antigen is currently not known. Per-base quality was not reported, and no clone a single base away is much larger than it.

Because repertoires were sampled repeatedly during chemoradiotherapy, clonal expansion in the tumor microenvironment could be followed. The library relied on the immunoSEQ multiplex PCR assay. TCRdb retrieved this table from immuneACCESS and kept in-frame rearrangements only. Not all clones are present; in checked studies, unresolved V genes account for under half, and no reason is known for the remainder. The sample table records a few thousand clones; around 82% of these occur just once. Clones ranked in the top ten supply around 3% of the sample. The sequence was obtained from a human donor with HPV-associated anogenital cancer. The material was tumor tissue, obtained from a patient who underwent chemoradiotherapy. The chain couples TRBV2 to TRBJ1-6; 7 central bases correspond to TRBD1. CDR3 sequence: CASRGRTGFSTYNSPLHF. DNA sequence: TGTGCCAGCAGAGGGCGGACAGGATTTTCAACTTATAATTCACCCCTCCACTTT.